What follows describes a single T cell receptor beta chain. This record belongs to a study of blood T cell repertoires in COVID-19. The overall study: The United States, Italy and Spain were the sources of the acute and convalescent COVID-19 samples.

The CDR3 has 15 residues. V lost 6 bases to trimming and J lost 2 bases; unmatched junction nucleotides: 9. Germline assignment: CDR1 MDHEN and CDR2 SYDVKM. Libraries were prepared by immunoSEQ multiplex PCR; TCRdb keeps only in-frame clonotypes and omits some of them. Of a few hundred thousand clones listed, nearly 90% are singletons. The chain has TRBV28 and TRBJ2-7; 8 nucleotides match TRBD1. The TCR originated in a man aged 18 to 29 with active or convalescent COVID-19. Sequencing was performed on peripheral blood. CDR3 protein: CASRASGTGTYEQYF. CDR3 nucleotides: TGTGCCAGCAGAGCCTCCGGGACAGGAACCTACGAGCAGTACTTC.